This T cell receptor beta chain was obtained from a study of T-cell reconstitution after alpha-beta-depleted transplantation in children. Germline V gene lookup returns CDR1 KGHSH and CDR2 LQKENI. This CDR3 is 15 amino acids long. V lost 3 bases and J lost 5; bases outside the gene matches: 6. Preparation of the TCRbeta library used unique molecular identifiers. From the PCR reads, TCRdb called clonotypes with MiXCR, one entry per CDR3 protein. Of around 530,000 distinct CDR3 sequences in the sample, approximately 29% were seen once. This sequence joins TRBV18 and TRBJ1-3; the match to TRBD1 covers 8 bases. The TCR originated in a human donor who donated a stem cell graft to a child with aplastic anemia. The source was PBMCs from the stem cell graft donor, collected from the stem cell graft. The chain's CDR3 is CASSPPGQERNTIYF. CDR3 sequence (DNA): TGTGCCAGCTCACCCCCGGGACAGGAACGAAACACCATATATTTT.